Presented here are 5 T cell receptor beta chains from one specimen sequenced in a study of blood T cells in healthy people across ages. Then a second PCR, running roughly 6 to 12 cycles, was carried out with a sample-barcoded 5' primer and a J-beta primer mix. TCRdb analysed the 5' RACE reads with MiXCR anew, one entry per CDR3 protein. The top ten hold about 11% of the sample, which has about 1.6 million distinct CDR3 sequences, around 36% seen once. Sequencing was carried out using blood. The receptor set was obtained from a woman aged 30 to 39 in good health.

In its sample, this clonotype was seen a few times. This rearrangement joins TRBV6-2 or TRBV6-3 to TRBJ1-1, with D perhaps TRBD1 (5 bases). The CDR3 is 14 amino acids. V dropped 2 bases and J dropped 5 bases, with 12 bases sitting between them. In germline, CDR1 is MNHEY, CDR2 SVGEGT. The CDR3 nucleotides are TGTGCCAGCAGTTACGTTGGGGGTGGTACTGAAGCTTTCTTT. It specifies CASSYVGGGTEAFF.

The sample holds many counts of this clonotype. The chain links TRBV20-1 to TRBJ2-7; tentatively, D is TRBD2 (5 bases). V was clipped by 0 bases and J by 0 bases, with 12 bases between them. Germline CDR1 reads DFQATT; CDR2 reads SNEGSKA (reference sequence). There are 15 residues in the CDR3. CDR3 DNA: TGCAGTGCTAGAGAGTTCAGCGGTTACTCCTACGAGCAGTACTTC. Its translation: CSAREFSGYSYEQYF.

This clonotype was observed at least ten times. This chain connects TRBV7-9 to TRBJ2-7; 7 nucleotides align to TRBD1. V was clipped by 5 bases and J by 0 bases; unmatched bases: 10. The germline V gene has CDR1 SEHNR and CDR2 FQNEAQ (reference sequence). CDR3 size: 16 residues. The CDR3 sequence is CASSPTPTGISYEQYF. The CDR3 region has the DNA TGTGCCAGCAGCCCAACCCCGACAGGGATCTCCTACGAGCAGTACTTC.

A note on this clonotype: A read error may account for a junction end that differs from germline. The genes are TRBV6-5 and TRBJ2-1; the D is unclear. The CDR3 runs 15 residues. Germline assignment: CDR1 MNHEY and CDR2 SVGAGI. The CDR3 nucleotides read TGTGCCAGCAGTTACGGCCCTGCTTCCTACAATGGGCAGTTCTTC. Translating gives CASSYGPASYNGQFF.

The table lists this clonotype with a few counts. The CDR3: CASSPGSGAETQYF. The DNA for the CDR3 is TGTGCCAGCTCACCAGGGAGTGGGGCAGAGACCCAGTACTTC. This chain uses TRBV18 with TRBJ2-5, with D perhaps matching TRBD1 or TRBD2 (5 bases each). Germline assignment: CDR1 KGHSH and CDR2 LQKENI. Trimming pared 2 bases from V and 4 bases from J, leaving 11 bases between. This CDR3 contains 14 residues. The complete variable domain, with remaining parts taken from reference TRBV18 and TRBJ2-5, reads NAGVMQNPRHLVRRRGQEARLRCSPMKGHSHVYWYRQLPEEGLKFMVYLQKENIIDESGMPKERFSAEFPKEGPSILRIQQVVRGDSAAYFCASSPGSGAETQYFGPGTRLLVL.